The source of this T cell receptor (beta chain) is a study of T cells after yellow fever vaccination. Study-level points and caveats: A large majority of primary-vaccination clones showed up again after the booster (about 97% CD4, 85% to 90% CD8).

Template-switching 5'RACE yielded the TCR cDNA; a universal primer site and UMIs were added in the process. TCRdb itself ran the 5' RACE reads through MiXCR, one entry per CDR3 protein. Here the sample spans around 310,000 distinct CDR3 sequences, around 4.1% being singletons. This clonotype was seen at least ten times. Its antigen is still unknown. The CDR3 covers 11 residues. Germline assignment: CDR1 MNHEY and CDR2 SVGEGT. The V end was cut by 5 bases, the J end by 5 bases, with 7 bases between. The J gene is TRBJ2-7, the V gene TRBV6-2 or TRBV6-3; unclear D gene. The sequencing here drew on PBMCs, taken 5 days after the yellow fever booster vaccination. The TCR was taken from a man aged 18 to 35 who received the YFV17D yellow fever vaccine. The chain's CDR3 is CASSQRNEQYV. In nucleotides, the CDR3 is TGTGCCAGCAGTCAGAGAAACGAGCAGTACGTC.